This T cell receptor beta chain was captured by sequencing in a study of control samples from healthy donors and cancer patients. The CDR3 runs 15 residues. Trimming at V came to 3 bases and at J to 3 bases, leaving 8 bases not matched to a gene. The V gene's germline CDR1 is MNHNS and CDR2 SASEGT. Profiled with immunoSEQ multiplex PCR; TCRdb holds only in-frame clones, not every one. The top ten clones hold 13% of a sample with around 250,000 clones, approximately 80% of them seen once. The receptor's source is a woman aged 55-75 years with lung cancer. This chain connects TRBV6-1 to TRBJ2-7, with 7 bases lining up with TRBD2. Sample: PBMCs. Written as DNA, the CDR3 is TGTGCCAGCAGTGAGTCCTCGGGACTAAGCTACGAGCAGTACTTC. It yields the protein CASSESSGLSYEQYF.